These 20 T cell receptor beta chains originate from one sample sequenced in a study of cytomegalovirus exposure and HLA in healthy donors. A multiplex PCR was run with 60 Vbeta primers and 13 Jbeta primers. Profiling relied on immunoSEQ multiplex PCR, and the TCRdb table lists in-frame clones only, not all of them. The sample holds 280,000 or so clones, around nine tenths seen once. Sequenced sample: PBMCs. The origin of the receptors is a woman under 30 in good health and CMV-seronegative.

The chain is built from TRBV30 and TRBJ2-1; 8 positions match TRBD2. The junction had 0 bases not matched to a gene; V was cut back by 5 bases and J by 0 bases. The CDR3 totals 13 residues. Germline-derived CDR1 and CDR2 are GTSNPN and SVGIG (reference sequence). In DNA, the CDR3 is TGTGCCTGGGCGGGGGGCTCCTACAATGAGCAGTTCTTC. It specifies CAWAGGSYNEQFF.

The CDR3: CASSLPQGNGYTF. Here the CDR3 DNA reads TGCGCCAGCAGCCTCCCACAGGGGAATGGCTACACCTTC. The chain combines TRBV5-1 with TRBJ1-2, with 7 bases matching TRBD1. V shed 4 bases and J 6 bases; nucleotides not matched to a gene: 6. The CDR3 contains 13 residues. Germline CDR1 and CDR2: SGHRS and YFSETQ.

The V and J genes are TRBV15 and TRBJ1-1, with a weak D call TRBD1 (5 bases). Germline V gene lookup returns CDR1 LNHNV and CDR2 YYDKDF (reference sequence). The CDR3 is 15 residues long. V lost 0 bases and J 0 bases, leaving 8 bases between the germline ends. The CDR3 sequence: CATSRDLTVNTEAFF. The CDR3 DNA sequence: TGTGCCACCAGCAGAGATCTGACAGTGAACACTGAAGCTTTCTTT.

The V gene is TRBV15, the J gene TRBJ1-6; 8 nucleotides align to TRBD1. Trimming cost V 2 bases and J 9 bases; bases outside gene matches: 12. There are 17 residues in the CDR3. Germline CDR1 is LNHNV and CDR2 is YYDKDF (reference sequence). The CDR3 sequence: CATSRPSGQGNTSPLHF. The DNA of the CDR3 is TGTGCCACCAGCAGACCTTCCGGACAGGGAAATACTTCACCCCTCCACTTT. Variable domain in full (rest from reference TRBV15 and TRBJ1-6): DAMVIQNPRYQVTQFGKPVTLSCSQTLNHNVMYWYQQKSSQAPKLLFHYYDKDFNNEADTPDNFQSRRPNTSFCFLDIRSPGLGDTAMYLCATSRPSGQGNTSPLHFGNGTRLTVT.

The rearrangement links TRBV5-4 to TRBJ1-1, with 8 bases that match TRBD1. CDR3 length: 14 amino acids. V gave up 4 bases and J gave up 2 bases; unmatched junction bases: 4. Germline CDR1 is SGHNT and CDR2 is YYREEE (reference sequence). As DNA, the CDR3 is TGTGCCAGCAGCGAACAGGGGGACAACACTGAAGCTTTCTTT. Translated, it gives CASSEQGDNTEAFF.

This chain uses TRBV14 with TRBJ1-2; D is perhaps TRBD1 (5 bases). Germline V gene lookup returns CDR1 SGHDN and CDR2 FVKESK. The CDR3 is 15 residues long. The V gene lost 1 base and the J gene lost 2 bases, with 11 bases spanning the gap. In DNA, the CDR3 is TGTGCCAGCAGCCAAGGGAATAGGGGAAACTATGGCTACACCTTC. It specifies CASSQGNRGNYGYTF.

This clone was found once. V gene TRBV18 combines with J gene TRBJ2-7; possible D gene TRBD2, 7 bases. The V end was cut by 3 bases, the J end by 2 bases, with 14 bases between. Per germline, CDR1 KGHSH and CDR2 LQKENI. The CDR3 is 15 amino acids. CDR3 loop: CASSPLRGGAYEQYF. CDR3 in DNA: TGTGCCAGCTCACCTCTTCGAGGGGGGGCCTACGAGCAGTACTTC. The variable domain in full, with the rest retrieved from reference TRBV18 and TRBJ2-7, is NAGVMQNPRHLVRRRGQEARLRCSPMKGHSHVYWYRQLPEEGLKFMVYLQKENIIDESGMPKERFSAEFPKEGPSILRIQQVVRGDSAAYFCASSPLRGGAYEQYFGPGTRLTVT.

The rearrangement links TRBV6-1 to TRBJ2-3; the match to TRBD2 covers 10 bases. V lost 6 bases, J lost 3 bases, and 3 bases stayed unmatched. CDR3 length: 14 residues. The germline gives CDR1 MNHNS, CDR2 SASEGT. The CDR3 DNA follows: TGTGCCAGCAGAATAGCGGGGGGAACAGATACGCAGTATTTT. Its protein product is CASRIAGGTDTQYF.

The chain carries TRBV7-2 and TRBJ2-3; 12 bases match TRBD2. The CDR3 consists of 14 residues. V dropped 5 bases and J dropped 7; count of bases not matched to a gene: 4. CDR1 and CDR2 from the germline V gene are SGHTA and FQGNSA. The CDR3 spells CASSLGLAGYTQYF. Here the CDR3 DNA reads TGTGCCAGCAGCCTGGGACTAGCGGGTTATACGCAGTATTTT.

The chain recombines TRBV7-8 with TRBJ1-2, with TRBD1 as a possible D gene (6 bases). V shed 4 bases and J shed 0 bases, with 12 bases lying between them. CDR1 and CDR2 from the germline V gene are SGHVS and FQNEAQ. CDR3 length: 15 amino acids. Here the CDR3 reads CASSSRDTSNYGYTF. In DNA, the CDR3 is TGTGCCAGCAGCTCCCGGGACACTTCTAACTATGGCTACACCTTC.

The chain uses TRBV9 and TRBJ2-7, with 7 bases that match TRBD1. Losses at the gene ends were 0 bases for V and 3 bases for J; bases not matched to a gene: 21. Germline-derived CDR1 and CDR2 are SGDLS and YYNGEE. This CDR3 spans 20 amino acids. In nucleotides, the CDR3 is TGTGCCAGCAGCGTAGGTTTGACAGGGCTCACACGCCAGCCTCTCTACGAGCAGTACTTC. Translated: CASSVGLTGLTRQPLYEQYF.

This clone was recorded a few times. V usage is TRBV5-1 and J usage is TRBJ2-1, with D perhaps TRBD2 (5 bases). Trimming pared 1 base from V and 8 bases from J, leaving 13 bases between. Germline CDR1 is SGHRS and CDR2 is YFSETQ. The CDR3 is made up of 14 amino acids. The CDR3 here is CASSLYGKSDEQFF. The CDR3 bases are TGCGCCAGCAGCTTGTACGGGAAAAGTGATGAGCAGTTCTTC.

This clone has just one count. The V call is TRBV2, the J call TRBJ2-7; perhaps TRBD2 as D (6 bases). This CDR3 is built from 14 residues. Trimming pared 4 bases from V and 3 bases from J, leaving 13 bases between. CDR1 and CDR2 from the germline V gene are SNHLY and FYNNEI. Here the CDR3 reads CASSVGGIGYEQYF. CDR3 nucleotides: TGTGCCAGCAGTGTCGGGGGAATAGGCTACGAGCAGTACTTC.

Of note for this clone: A read error may produce the germline difference seen at one junction end. The chain carries TRBV15 and TRBJ1-2, with TRBD1 matching over 7 bases. There are 14 residues in the CDR3. Germline V gives CDR1 LNHNV, CDR2 YYDKDF (reference sequence). The chain's CDR3 is CATGRVRQGDGYTF. CDR3 nucleotide sequence: TGTGCCACCGGCAGAGTTCGACAGGGAGATGGCTACACCTTC.

The chain carries TRBV27 and TRBJ2-1; 13 bases map to TRBD2. The V and J ends lost 6 bases and 10 bases, in that order; junction bases with no gene match: 6. This CDR3 comprises 14 residues. CDR1 is MNHEY and CDR2 is SMNVEV in the germline V gene (reference sequence). DNA of the CDR3: TGTGCCAGCAGCTATGGACTAGCGGGGGAGGAGCAGTTCTTC. Protein: CASSYGLAGEEQFF.

This chain links TRBV13 with TRBJ1-2, with TRBD1 matching 8 bases. This CDR3 spans 15 amino acids. Germline CDR1 reads PRHDT; CDR2 reads FYEKMQ (reference sequence). V lost 5 bases to trimming and J lost 5 bases; unmatched junction nucleotides: 10. CDR3 sequence reads: CASSTRQGRGYGYTF. As DNA, the CDR3 is TGTGCCAGCAGCACCCGACAGGGGCGAGGGTATGGCTACACCTTC.

Here the CDR3 reads CATSRHQGQPQHF. CDR3 DNA: TGTGCCACCAGCAGACATCAGGGTCAGCCCCAGCATTTT. V gene TRBV15 combines with J gene TRBJ1-5, with D perhaps TRBD1 (5 bases). This CDR3 is built from 13 residues. The germline V gene has CDR1 LNHNV and CDR2 YYDKDF (reference sequence). Trimming removed 2 bases from V and 6 bases from J, with 8 bases in between.

This clone has a single count. The chain carries TRBV2 and TRBJ1-1, with a weak D call TRBD1 (6 bases). The V gene lost 6 bases and the J gene lost 5 bases, with 16 bases spanning the gap. Germline V gene lookup returns CDR1 SNHLY and CDR2 FYNNEI. The length of the CDR3 is 14 residues. The CDR3 DNA reads as TGTGCCAGCAGGCCCAGGGGCTTGGTGACTGAAGCTTTCTTT. As protein: CASRPRGLVTEAFF. The full variable domain, rest sourced from reference TRBV2 and TRBJ1-1, is EPEVTQTPSHQVTQMGQEVILRCVPISNHLYFYWYRQILGQKVEFLVSFYNNEISEKSEIFDDQFSVERPDGSNFTLKIRSTKLEDSAMYFCASRPRGLVTEAFFGQGTRLTVV.

V is TRBV27 and J is TRBJ1-5, with D perhaps matching TRBD1 (6 bases). Trimming took 7 bases from V and 11 from J, leaving 18 bases between them. The germline CDR1 and CDR2 sequences are MNHEY and SMNVEV (reference sequence). CDR3 length: 13 residues. This CDR3 is CASNEKGETTQHF. CDR3 nucleotides: TGTGCCAGCAACGAGAAGGGGGAAACGACCCAGCATTTT.

About this clone: At one end, the junction sequence differs from germline, possibly due to a read error. The chain uses TRBV7-9 and TRBJ2-7, with D possibly TRBD2 on 6 matching bases. Germline CDR1 SEHNR, CDR2 FQNEAQ (reference sequence). The CDR3 covers 13 residues. The CDR3 bases are TGTTCCAGCAAAGGAGGGGTATCCTACGAGCAGTACTTC. This encodes CSSKGGVSYEQYF.